This entry lists 18 T cell receptor beta chains sequenced from one sample in a study of neurological immune-mediated disorders. TCRdb passed the 5' RACE reads through MiXCR, listing each CDR3 protein once. The sample includes about 32,000 distinct CDR3 sequences, about 3.8% seen only once; the top ten take 2% to 2.5%. Sequencing was done on a sample of PBMCs. Receptors were obtained from a man in his thirties or forties with multiple sclerosis.

This clonotype was counted ten times or more. The rearrangement joins TRBV15 to TRBJ1-4, with TRBD1 matching 10 bases. Trimming at V came to 1 base and at J to 7 bases, leaving 0 bases not matched to a gene. This CDR3 is built from 14 residues. Germline CDR1 and CDR2: LNHNV and YYDKDF (reference sequence). The DNA for the CDR3 is TGTGCCACCAGCAGAGGGACAGGGGGTGAAAAACTGTTTTTT. Protein product: CATSRGTGGEKLFF.

This clonotype was recorded many times. CDR3 protein: CASSVDQTYQETQYF. The CDR3, as DNA: TGTGCCAGCAGCGTAGACCAGACGTACCAAGAGACCCAGTACTTC. The V call is TRBV9, the J call TRBJ2-5; D uncertain. The CDR3 contains 15 residues. V shed 0 bases and J shed 0 bases, with 9 bases lying between them. Germline loops: CDR1 SGDLS, CDR2 YYNGEE.

The V and J genes are TRBV6-6 and TRBJ2-5, with D possibly matching TRBD2 (6 bases). CDR3 length: 12 amino acids. Germline values: CDR1 MNHNY, CDR2 SVGAGI (reference sequence). Trimming shortened V by 11 bases and J by 2 bases, and 12 bases separated the two germline ends. The CDR3 reads CASAGRQETQYF. CDR3 DNA sequence: TGTGCCTCGGCAGGGAGGCAAGAGACCCAGTACTTC.

This clonotype appeared a few times. The chain employs TRBV6-2 or TRBV6-3 and TRBJ1-1; no reliable D call. This CDR3 comprises 15 residues. Germline V gene sequence: CDR1 MNHEY, CDR2 SVGEGT. V lost 4 bases, J lost 4 bases, and 16 bases lay in between. This chain's CDR3 is CASSFGRPRGTEAFF. The DNA of the CDR3 is TGTGCCAGCAGTTTTGGCAGGCCCCGGGGCACTGAAGCTTTCTTT.

This clonotype showed up many times. V and J are TRBV27 and TRBJ1-4; 8 nucleotides match TRBD1. Trimming removed 0 bases from V and 2 bases from J; junction bases left unmatched: 8. This CDR3 is built from 18 residues. CDR1 is MNHEY, CDR2 SMNVEV, per germline (reference sequence). CDR3 protein: CASSLSSPGGFTNEKLFF. The CDR3, as DNA: TGTGCCAGCAGTTTATCGTCTCCAGGGGGCTTCACTAATGAAAAACTGTTTTTT.

This clonotype was seen ten or more times. The CDR3 protein is CASSLEITERGEAFF. For the CDR3, the DNA is TGTGCCAGCAGCTTAGAAATTACTGAACGGGGTGAAGCTTTCTTT. The chain is built from TRBV7-9 and TRBJ1-1; no clear D gene. The germline V gene has CDR1 SEHNR and CDR2 FQNEAQ (reference sequence). The CDR3 sequence is 15 residues long. Trimming took off 1 base at V and 7 bases at J, with 16 bases between the two ends.

This clonotype was counted ten times or more. The chain has TRBV9 and TRBJ2-1; a weak D match, TRBD1 (7 bases). The CDR3 has 15 residues. The germline gives CDR1 SGDLS, CDR2 YYNGEE. The V end was cut by 0 bases, the J end by 9 bases, with 16 bases between. In DNA form, the CDR3 reads TGTGCCAGCAGCGTAGAGGGGGCCTTCGGGGGTGAGCAGTTCTTC. Its protein is CASSVEGAFGGEQFF.

This clonotype appeared a few times. The V and J genes are TRBV20-1 and TRBJ2-7, with D unclear. CDR1 and CDR2 from the germline V gene are DFQATT and SNEGSKA (reference sequence). CDR3 length equals 13 residues. The germline V and J ends were trimmed by 3 bases and 2 bases, with 11 bases remaining between them. The CDR3 sequence: CSASMGLTYEQYF. As DNA, the CDR3 is TGCAGTGCTAGTATGGGTCTTACCTACGAGCAGTACTTC.

The table lists this clonotype with many counts. V and J are TRBV18 and TRBJ2-7, with 9 nucleotides matching TRBD2. Germline assignment: CDR1 KGHSH and CDR2 LQKENI. The CDR3 covers 16 residues. With V trimmed by 6 bases and J by 2 bases, 11 bases remained unmatched. The DNA for the CDR3 is TGTGCCAGCTCCCTTAGGGTAGCGGGGGACACCTACGAGCAGTACTTC. It encodes CASSLRVAGDTYEQYF. Variable domain in full (rest from reference TRBV18 and TRBJ2-7): NAGVMQNPRHLVRRRGQEARLRCSPMKGHSHVYWYRQLPEEGLKFMVYLQKENIIDESGMPKERFSAEFPKEGPSILRIQQVVRGDSAAYFCASSLRVAGDTYEQYFGPGTRLTVT.

This clonotype has at least ten counts. The V and J genes are TRBV12-3 or TRBV12-4 and TRBJ1-5, with D possibly matching TRBD1 (5 bases). Trimming shortened V by 3 bases and J by 6 bases, and 9 bases separated the two germline ends. The CDR3 contains 13 residues. CDR3 in amino acids: CASSFPGRQPQHF. CDR3 nucleotide sequence: TGTGCCAGCAGTTTTCCAGGGCGTCAGCCCCAGCATTTT.

The table lists this clonotype with many counts. The V call is TRBV7-2, the J call TRBJ2-4, with TRBD2 identical over 8 bases. After removal of 5 bases from V and 8 bases from J, the junction contained 11 bases not matched to a gene. This CDR3 is built from 15 residues. Germline assignment: CDR1 SGHTA and CDR2 FQGNSA. CDR3 loop: CASSGQVGGADIQYF. The CDR3 coding sequence is TGTGCCAGCAGCGGCCAGGTCGGGGGGGCAGACATTCAGTACTTC.

The J gene is TRBJ1-1, the V gene TRBV5-1, with 7 bases matching TRBD1. Losses at the gene ends were 4 bases for V and 1 base for J; bases not matched to a gene: 4. The CDR3 contains 14 residues. CDR1 and CDR2 (germline): SGHRS, YFSETQ. CDR3: CASSQGQPNTEAFF. The CDR3 region has the DNA TGCGCCAGCAGCCAGGGACAGCCGAACACTGAAGCTTTCTTT.

In this sample, this clonotype turned up many times. This rearrangement joins TRBV9 to TRBJ2-7; 8 bases agree with TRBD2. V lost 4 bases and J lost 2; bases outside the gene matches: 8. Germline CDR1 SGDLS, CDR2 YYNGEE. The CDR3 consists of 15 residues. The chain's CDR3 is CASSPLERGTYEQYF. CDR3 nucleotide sequence: TGTGCCAGCAGCCCCCTTGAGCGGGGGACCTACGAGCAGTACTTC. The full variable domain, completed using reference TRBV9 and TRBJ2-7, is DSGVTQTPKHLITATGQRVTLRCSPRSGDLSVYWYQQSLDQGLQFLIQYYNGEERAKGNILERFSAQQFPDLHSELNLSSLELGDSALYFCASSPLERGTYEQYFGPGTRLTVT.

In its sample, this clonotype was seen many times. The chain carries TRBV20-1 and TRBJ2-7; weak D call: TRBD2 (6 bases). The V gene's germline CDR1 is DFQATT and CDR2 SNEGSKA (reference sequence). V lost 5 bases and J 2 bases, leaving 16 bases between the germline ends. The CDR3 spans 14 residues. The CDR3 sequence: CSASPDYPAYEQYF. DNA of the CDR3: TGCAGTGCTTCTCCGGACTACCCAGCCTACGAGCAGTACTTC.

This clonotype was recorded many times. The chain joins TRBV20-1 to TRBJ1-3; D not certain. Trimming stripped 5 bases from V and 0 bases from J, with 11 bases between. CDR3 length: 14 amino acids. The V gene's germline CDR1 is DFQATT and CDR2 SNEGSKA (reference sequence). CDR3 in amino acids: CSAPSRDSGNTIYF. In nucleotides, the CDR3 is TGCAGTGCTCCCTCGAGGGACTCTGGAAACACCATATATTTT.

The table lists this clonotype with many counts. This CDR3 reads CASSLGQGAGDTQYF. The DNA of the CDR3 is TGTGCCAGCAGCCTAGGACAGGGGGCGGGAGATACGCAGTATTTT. The gene calls are TRBV9 and TRBJ2-3; the match to TRBD1 covers 11 bases. The germline V gene has CDR1 SGDLS and CDR2 YYNGEE. This CDR3 is 15 amino acids long. J lost 5 bases, V lost 4 bases, and 6 bases had no gene match. The complete variable domain, with remaining parts taken from reference TRBV9 and TRBJ2-3, reads DSGVTQTPKHLITATGQRVTLRCSPRSGDLSVYWYQQSLDQGLQFLIQYYNGEERAKGNILERFSAQQFPDLHSELNLSSLELGDSALYFCASSLGQGAGDTQYFGPGTRLTVL.

This clonotype was seen at least ten times. This chain links TRBV24-1 with TRBJ2-6; 7 nucleotides align to TRBD1. The CDR3 contains 14 residues. V dropped 9 bases and J dropped 1; count of bases not matched to a gene: 2. Per germline, CDR1 KGHDR and CDR2 SFDVKD. CDR3 sequence reads: CATAGGSGANVLTF. The CDR3 bases are TGTGCCACCGCAGGGGGATCTGGGGCCAACGTCCTGACTTTC.

This clonotype was detected ten times or more. This chain connects TRBV7-2 to TRBJ2-7, with 7 positions matching TRBD2. After removal of 2 bases from V and 4 bases from J, the junction contained 17 bases not matched to a gene. The CDR3 is 18 residues long. Per the germline V gene, CDR1 is SGHTA and CDR2 is FQGNSA. This CDR3 reads CASSLRAGLRTVAYEQYF. CDR3 nucleotides: TGTGCCAGCAGCTTAAGGGCGGGACTAAGAACTGTGGCATACGAGCAGTACTTC.